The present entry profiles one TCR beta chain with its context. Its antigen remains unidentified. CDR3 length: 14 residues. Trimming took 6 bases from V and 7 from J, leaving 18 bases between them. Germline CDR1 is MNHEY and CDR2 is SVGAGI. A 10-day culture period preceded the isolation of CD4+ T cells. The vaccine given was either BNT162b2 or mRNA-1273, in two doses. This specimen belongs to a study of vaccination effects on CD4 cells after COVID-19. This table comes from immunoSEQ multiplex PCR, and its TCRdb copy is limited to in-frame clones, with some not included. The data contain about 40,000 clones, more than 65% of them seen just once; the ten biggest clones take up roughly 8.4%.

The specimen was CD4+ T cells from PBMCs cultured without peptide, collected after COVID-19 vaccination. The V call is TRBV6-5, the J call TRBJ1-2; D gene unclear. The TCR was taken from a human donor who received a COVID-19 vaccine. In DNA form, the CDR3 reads TGTGCCAGCAGCCCCACCGGGGTTGTGGGTGGCTACACCTTC. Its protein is CASSPTGVVGGYTF.